This T cell receptor beta chain derives from a study of cytomegalovirus exposure and HLA in healthy donors. PCR employed 60 Vbeta and 13 Jbeta primers. TCRdb keeps only in-frame clones here, not all; method: immunoSEQ multiplex PCR. The sample lists under 150,000 clones; less than 90% were seen once. The CDR3 totals 15 residues. CDR1 SGDLS and CDR2 YYNGEE come from the germline V gene. Trimming took 3 bases from V and 2 from J, leaving 15 bases between them. On this clone: Its antigen is currently unknown.

Study findings and constraints: In vitro checks showed that a few CMV-associated chains really do target CMV antigens.

The sequencing input was PBMCs. The receptor's source is a middle-aged man in good health and CMV-seronegative. This sequence joins TRBV9 and TRBJ2-7, with a tentative D call TRBD2 (5 bases). The CDR3: CASSGSAGPAYEQYF. In DNA form, the CDR3 reads TGTGCCAGCAGCGGTAGCGCGGGCCCTGCCTACGAGCAGTACTTC.